What follows are 20 T cell receptor beta chains derived from one specimen sequenced in a study of Graves' ophthalmopathy and Graves' hyperthyroidism. RNA transcripts yielded amplified TCR beta CDR3 regions. The library came from an HTBI-primed first-round RT-PCR and a second-round multiplex PCR. Via MiXCR, TCRdb re-called the multiplex PCR reads, giving one row per CDR3 protein. The top ten hold roughly 10% of the sample, which has about 500,000 distinct CDR3 sequences, around 15% seen once. Sequenced input: blood. All receptors derive from a woman aged 25 to 39 with Graves' ophthalmopathy.

Many counts were recorded for this clonotype. The rearrangement joins TRBV6-1 to TRBJ1-5; TRBD1 is a possible D gene (6 bases). This CDR3 has 14 amino acids. V was cut by 6 bases and J by 2 bases, with 11 bases left in between. CDR1 and CDR2 (germline): MNHNS, SASEGT. The CDR3 loop reads CASRLHRGNQPQHF. The CDR3 DNA is TGTGCCAGCAGGCTCCACAGGGGCAATCAGCCCCAGCATTTT.

The sample holds many counts of this clonotype. J is TRBJ1-3 and V is TRBV6-1; D possibly corresponds to TRBD1 (6 bases). This CDR3 comprises 14 residues. V was cut by 6 bases and J by 0 bases, with 9 bases left in between. Per the germline V gene, CDR1 is MNHNS and CDR2 is SASEGT. The CDR3 reads CASSRDTSGNTIYF. Written as DNA, the CDR3 is TGTGCCAGCAGCCGGGACACCTCTGGAAACACCATATATTTT.

This chain uses TRBV3-1 with TRBJ1-1; a weak D match, TRBD1 (6 bases). This CDR3 is 13 amino acids long. The germline V and J ends were trimmed by 7 bases and 4 bases, with 13 bases remaining between them. CDR1 is LGHDT and CDR2 is YNNKEL in the germline V gene (reference sequence). The CDR3 DNA follows: TGTGCCAGCACCAAAACAGGGAGCACTGAAGCTTTCTTT. As protein: CASTKTGSTEAFF.

This clonotype came up many times. The rearrangement uses TRBV29-1 and TRBJ1-2; TRBD1 might be the D (5 bases). Trimming removed 4 bases at V and 5 bases at J, with 8 bases between. This CDR3 is 11 amino acids long. CDR1 SQVTM and CDR2 ANQGSEA come from the germline V gene. The CDR3 sequence is CSVGQSYGYTF. Here the CDR3 DNA reads TGCAGCGTTGGACAGTCTTATGGCTACACCTTC.

This clonotype came up many times. This rearrangement joins TRBV27 to TRBJ1-1; D ambiguous. The CDR3 is 14 residues long. The germline V gene has CDR1 MNHEY and CDR2 SMNVEV (reference sequence). V lost 2 bases and J 5 bases, leaving 12 bases between the germline ends. The chain's CDR3 is CASSLRSGVTEAFF. In nucleotides, the CDR3 is TGTGCCAGCAGTTTACGGTCCGGGGTTACTGAAGCTTTCTTT.

This clonotype was counted ten times or more. The rearrangement links TRBV12-5 to TRBJ2-4; D is unclear. Per germline, CDR1 LGHNT and CDR2 FRNRAP. CDR3 length: 12 residues. The ends were cut back, 5 bases at V and 6 bases at J, with 8 bases in the middle. The chain's CDR3 is CASGLGLNIQYF. The CDR3 DNA reads as TGTGCTAGTGGTCTGGGCTTAAACATTCAGTACTTC.

This clonotype showed up many times. The chain couples TRBV7-3 to TRBJ2-2, with TRBD2 identical over 12 bases. V dropped 4 bases and J dropped 6; count of bases not matched to a gene: 6. This CDR3 spans 16 amino acids. Germline loops: CDR1 SGHTA, CDR2 FQGTGA. The CDR3 loop reads CASSYLAGGQAGELFF. For the CDR3, the DNA is TGTGCCAGCAGCTACCTAGCGGGGGGGCAAGCCGGGGAGCTGTTTTTT. The whole variable domain, filled in from reference TRBV7-3 and TRBJ2-2, reads GAGVSQTPSNKVTEKGKYVELRCDPISGHTALYWYRQSLGQGPEFLIYFQGTGAADDSGLPNDRFFAVRPEGSVSTLKIQRTERGDSAVYLCASSYLAGGQAGELFFGEGSRLTVL.

This chain connects TRBV12-3 or TRBV12-4 to TRBJ2-7; the D is unclear. CDR3 length equals 13 residues. Trimming left V 6 bases short and J 6 bases short, with 15 bases between. CDR3 in amino acids: CASSLEPTAEQYF. The CDR3 nucleotides are TGTGCCAGCAGCTTGGAGCCCACGGCCGAGCAGTACTTC.

This clonotype was observed many times. V is TRBV6-1 and J is TRBJ2-7, with a tentative D call TRBD1 (6 bases). Germline CDR1 is MNHNS and CDR2 is SASEGT. The CDR3 runs 17 residues. V was shortened by 2 bases and J by 1 base, with 18 bases between the two germline ends. The CDR3 bases are TGTGCCAGCAGTGAAAGTAAGGTGGGGGCCCCTTCCTACGAGCAGTACTTC. Encoded protein: CASSESKVGAPSYEQYF.

In this sample, this clonotype turned up a few times. The V and J genes are TRBV19 and TRBJ1-5; D remains unclear. Trimming removed 5 bases at V and 0 bases at J, with 11 bases between. This CDR3 contains 15 residues. CDR1 is LNHDA, CDR2 SQIVND, per germline (reference sequence). The CDR3 coding sequence is TGTGCCAGTAGTTCGGATTTTTTTAGCAATCAGCCCCAGCATTTT. Its translation: CASSSDFFSNQPQHF.

This clonotype was detected ten times or more. The rearrangement uses TRBV5-5 and TRBJ1-2; 7 nucleotides agree with TRBD1. The germline V gene has CDR1 SGHKS and CDR2 YYEKEE (reference sequence). There are 15 residues in the CDR3. J lost 0 bases, V lost 4 bases, and 6 bases had no gene match. CDR3 DNA: TGTGCCAGCAGCCATAGACAGGGTGCTAACTATGGCTACACCTTC. As protein: CASSHRQGANYGYTF.

This clonotype was seen repeatedly, ten times or more. The V call is TRBV28, the J call TRBJ1-1; no clear D. The CDR3 loop spans 14 amino acids. The germline gives CDR1 MDHEN, CDR2 SYDVKM. The V and J ends lost 2 bases and 0 bases respectively, with 7 bases between them. CDR3 DNA sequence: TGTGCCAGCAGTTTAGCGGTAATGAACACTGAAGCTTTCTTT. This translates into CASSLAVMNTEAFF.

This clonotype came up many times. The chain has TRBV20-1 and TRBJ2-5; 10 bases align to TRBD2. J lost 6 bases, V lost 3 bases, and 10 bases had no gene match. CDR1 and CDR2 (germline): DFQATT, SNEGSKA (reference sequence). The CDR3 sequence is 15 residues long. The DNA for the CDR3 is TGCAGTGCTAGTTCGCTGACTAGCGGGCTGAAGACCCAGTACTTC. It translates to CSASSLTSGLKTQYF.

This clonotype appeared many times. The chain recombines TRBV14 with TRBJ2-5, with 10 bases matching TRBD1. Germline trimming cut 6 bases from V and 5 bases from J; bases unmatched to any gene: 6. The germline V gene has CDR1 SGHDN and CDR2 FVKESK. This CDR3 has 14 residues. The DNA for the CDR3 is TGTGCCAGCAGGGGACAGGGGATTCCCGAGACCCAGTACTTC. Translated, it gives CASRGQGIPETQYF.

This clonotype was seen ten or more times. V gene TRBV30 combines with J gene TRBJ1-6; D not certain. CDR1 is GTSNPN and CDR2 is SVGIG in the germline V gene (reference sequence). CDR3 size: 13 residues. Deletions cut 4 bases from V and 2 bases from J, with 6 bases between. CDR3 loop: CAWNQAYNSPLHF. For the CDR3, the DNA is TGTGCCTGGAATCAGGCCTATAATTCACCCCTCCACTTT.

This chain uses TRBV28 with TRBJ1-2; TRBD1 matches 10 bases. CDR3 length: 18 residues. V shed 2 bases, J shed 0 bases, and the junction held 9 bases outside the gene matches. CDR1 and CDR2 from the germline V gene are MDHEN and SYDVKM. This CDR3 is CASSLLRDRGKANYGYTF. CDR3 in DNA: TGTGCCAGCAGTTTACTTCGGGACAGGGGAAAAGCTAACTATGGCTACACCTTC.

This chain links TRBV11-2 with TRBJ2-5, with 8 bases identical to TRBD1. CDR3 length: 16 amino acids. The ends lost 5 bases at V and 4 bases at J; junction bases unmatched: 12. Germline V gene data show CDR1 as SGHAT and CDR2 as FQNNGV. CDR3 in amino acids: CASSPNRGVIGETQYF. CDR3 nucleotide sequence: TGTGCCAGCAGCCCCAACAGGGGGGTTATAGGAGAGACCCAGTACTTC.

There are many counts of this clonotype. The chain links TRBV6-1 to TRBJ1-2; 8 bases fit TRBD1. Germline V lookup: CDR1 MNHNS, CDR2 SASEGT. The CDR3 totals 15 residues. The V and J ends lost 7 bases and 7 bases, in that order; junction bases with no gene match: 14. The CDR3 sequence is CASKRQGRKGAGYTF. The CDR3 DNA sequence: TGTGCCAGCAAAAGACAGGGGCGGAAGGGAGCTGGCTACACCTTC.

This clonotype showed up just a few times. The chain joins TRBV5-1 to TRBJ1-1, with 8 positions matching TRBD1. V gave up 1 base and J gave up 5 bases; unmatched junction bases: 13. The CDR3 spans 17 residues. From germline, CDR1 is SGHRS and CDR2 YFSETQ. CDR3 DNA sequence: TGCGCCAGCAGCTTGAGGTCAGGGGGCGCGGGGTCAACTGAAGCTTTCTTT. Translating gives CASSLRSGGAGSTEAFF.

This clonotype was recorded at least ten times. The gene calls are TRBV11-1 and TRBJ1-2; D perhaps matches TRBD1 (6 bases). Per the germline V gene, CDR1 is SGHAT and CDR2 is FQDESV (reference sequence). The CDR3 extends over 16 amino acids. V lost 6 bases and J 8 bases, leaving 25 bases between the germline ends. CDR3: CASSLPTGAPRMGYTF. The CDR3 DNA is TGTGCCAGCAGTCTCCCAACGGGGGCCCCTCGAATGGGCTACACCTTC.